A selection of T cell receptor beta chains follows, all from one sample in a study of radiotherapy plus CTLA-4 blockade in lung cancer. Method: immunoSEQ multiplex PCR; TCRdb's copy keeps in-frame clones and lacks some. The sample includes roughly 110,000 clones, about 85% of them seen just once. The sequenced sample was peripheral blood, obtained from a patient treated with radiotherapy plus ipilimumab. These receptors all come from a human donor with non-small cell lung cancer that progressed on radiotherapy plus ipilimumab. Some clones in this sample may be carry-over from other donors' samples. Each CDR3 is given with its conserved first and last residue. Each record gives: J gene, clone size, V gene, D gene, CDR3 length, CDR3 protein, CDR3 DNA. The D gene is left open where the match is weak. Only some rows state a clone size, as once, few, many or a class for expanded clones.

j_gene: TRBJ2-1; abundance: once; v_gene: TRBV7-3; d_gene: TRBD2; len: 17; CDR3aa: CASSTKGVAGSYNEQFF; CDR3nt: TGTGCCAGCAGCACGAAAGGGGTAGCGGGGAGTTACAATGAGCAGTTCTTC
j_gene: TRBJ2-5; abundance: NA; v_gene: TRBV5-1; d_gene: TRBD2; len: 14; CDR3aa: CASSLGSGVETQYF; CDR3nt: TGCGCCAGCAGCTTGGGTAGCGGGGTAGAGACCCAGTACTTC
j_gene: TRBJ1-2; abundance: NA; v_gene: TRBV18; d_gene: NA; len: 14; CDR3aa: CASSPGGDTYGYTF; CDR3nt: TGTGCCAGCTCACCAGGGGGCGACACCTATGGCTACACCTTC
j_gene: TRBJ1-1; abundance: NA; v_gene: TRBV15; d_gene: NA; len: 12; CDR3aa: CAAGIPNTEAFF; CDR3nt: TGTGCCGCCGGCATCCCGAACACTGAAGCTTTCTTT
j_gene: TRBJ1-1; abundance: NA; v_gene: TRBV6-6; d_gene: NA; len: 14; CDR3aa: CASQIVQVNTEAFF; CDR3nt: TGTGCCAGCCAAATCGTTCAGGTGAACACTGAAGCTTTCTTT
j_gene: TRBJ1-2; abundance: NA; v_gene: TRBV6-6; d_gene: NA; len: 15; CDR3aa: CASSYSDRRNYGYTF; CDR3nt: TGTGCCAGCAGTTACTCAGACAGACGGAACTATGGCTACACCTTC
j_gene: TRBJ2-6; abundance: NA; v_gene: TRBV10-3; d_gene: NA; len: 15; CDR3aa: CAIRNERSGANVLTF; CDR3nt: TGTGCCATCAGAAATGAACGGAGTGGGGCCAACGTCCTGACTTTC
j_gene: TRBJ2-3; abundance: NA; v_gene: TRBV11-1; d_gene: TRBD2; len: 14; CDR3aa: CASRRTSGADTQYF; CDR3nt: TGTGCCAGCCGAAGGACTAGCGGGGCAGATACGCAGTATTTT
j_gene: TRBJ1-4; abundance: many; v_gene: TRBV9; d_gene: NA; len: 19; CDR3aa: CASSVVARADRRSNEKLFF; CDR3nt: TGTGCCAGCAGCGTAGTGGCCAGGGCGGATAGGCGTTCTAATGAAAAACTGTTTTTT
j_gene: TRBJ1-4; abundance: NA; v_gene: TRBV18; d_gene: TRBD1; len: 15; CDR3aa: CASSLTGGTNEKLFF; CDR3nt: TGTGCCAGCTCACTAACAGGGGGCACTAATGAAAAACTGTTTTTT
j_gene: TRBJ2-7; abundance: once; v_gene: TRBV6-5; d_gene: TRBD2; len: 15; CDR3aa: CASSTTSGGNYEQYF; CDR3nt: TGTGCCAGCAGTACAACTAGCGGGGGTAACTACGAGCAGTACTTC
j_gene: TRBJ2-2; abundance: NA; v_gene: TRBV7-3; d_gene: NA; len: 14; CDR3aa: CASSPRVNTGELFF; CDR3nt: TGTGCCAGCAGCCCCCGGGTGAACACCGGGGAGCTGTTTTTT
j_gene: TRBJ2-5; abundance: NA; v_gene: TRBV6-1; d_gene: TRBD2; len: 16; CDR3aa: CASSEPSGGTRETQYF; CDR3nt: TGTGCCAGCAGTGAGCCCAGCGGGGGTACCAGGGAGACCCAGTACTTC
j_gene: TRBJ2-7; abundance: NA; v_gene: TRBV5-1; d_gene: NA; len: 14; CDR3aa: CASSLDGQSYEQYF; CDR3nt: TGCGCCAGCAGCTTGGACGGACAGTCCTACGAGCAGTACTTC
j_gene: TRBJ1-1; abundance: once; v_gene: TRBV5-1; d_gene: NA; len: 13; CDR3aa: CASSLTAGAEAFF; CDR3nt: TGCGCCAGCAGCTTGACGGCAGGAGCTGAAGCTTTCTTT
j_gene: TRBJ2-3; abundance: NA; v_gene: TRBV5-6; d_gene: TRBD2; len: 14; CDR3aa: CASRPGLVIDTQYF; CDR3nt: TGTGCCAGCAGACCAGGACTAGTCATAGATACGCAGTATTTT
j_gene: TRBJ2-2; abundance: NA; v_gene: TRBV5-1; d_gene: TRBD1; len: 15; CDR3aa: CASSPRTGGTGELFF; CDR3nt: TGCGCCAGCAGCCCACGGACAGGGGGGACCGGGGAGCTGTTTTTT
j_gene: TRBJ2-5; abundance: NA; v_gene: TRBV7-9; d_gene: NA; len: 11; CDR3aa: CASSLDVRGYF; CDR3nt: TGTGCCAGCAGCTTAGATGTCAGGGGCTACTTC
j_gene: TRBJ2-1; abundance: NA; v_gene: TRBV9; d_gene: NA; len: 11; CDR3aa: CASSLENEQFF; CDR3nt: TGTGCCAGCAGTTTGGAAAATGAGCAGTTCTTC
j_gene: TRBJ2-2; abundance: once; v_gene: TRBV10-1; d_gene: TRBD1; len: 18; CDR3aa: CASSRGTGLSANTGELFF; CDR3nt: TGCGCCAGCAGTCGGGGGACAGGGCTAAGTGCGAACACCGGGGAGCTGTTTTTT
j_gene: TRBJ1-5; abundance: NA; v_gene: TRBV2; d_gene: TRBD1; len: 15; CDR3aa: CASSQQGPLTQPQHF; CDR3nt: TGTGCCAGCAGCCAACAGGGGCCCCTGACCCAGCCCCAGCATTTT
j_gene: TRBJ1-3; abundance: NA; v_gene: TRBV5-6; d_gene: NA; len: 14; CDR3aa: CASSLGRSGNTIYF; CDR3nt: TGTGCCAGCAGCCTGGGGCGGTCAGGAAACACCATATATTTT
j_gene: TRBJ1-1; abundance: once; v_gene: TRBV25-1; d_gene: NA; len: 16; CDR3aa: CASSESIGQPGIEAFF; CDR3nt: TGTGCCAGCAGTGAATCCATCGGACAGCCAGGCATTGAAGCTTTCTTT
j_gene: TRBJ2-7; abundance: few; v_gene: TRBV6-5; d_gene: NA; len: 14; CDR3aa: CASSVSFYSYEQYF; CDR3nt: TGTGCCAGCAGTGTATCTTTTTACTCCTACGAGCAGTACTTC
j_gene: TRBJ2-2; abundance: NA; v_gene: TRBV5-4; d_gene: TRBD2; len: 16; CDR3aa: CASSLLAGGLIGELFF; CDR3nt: TGTGCCAGCAGCCTACTAGCGGGGGGACTTATCGGGGAGCTGTTTTTT
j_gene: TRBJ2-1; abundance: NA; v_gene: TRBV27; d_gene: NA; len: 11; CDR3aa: CASRAYNEQFF; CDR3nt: TGTGCCAGCAGGGCGTACAATGAGCAGTTCTTC
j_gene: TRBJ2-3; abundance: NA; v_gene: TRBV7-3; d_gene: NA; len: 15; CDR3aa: CASSLGVGGTDTQYF; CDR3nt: TGTGCCAGCAGCCTCGGGGTCGGAGGGACAGATACGCAGTATTTT
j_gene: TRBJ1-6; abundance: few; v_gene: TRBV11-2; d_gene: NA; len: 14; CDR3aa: CASSFSRNNSPLHF; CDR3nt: TGTGCCAGCAGCTTCTCCAGAAATAATTCACCCCTCCACTTT
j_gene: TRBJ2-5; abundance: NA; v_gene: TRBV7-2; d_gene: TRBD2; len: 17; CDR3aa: CASSSLAGGPLQETQYF; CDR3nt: TGTGCCAGCAGCTCCCTAGCGGGGGGACCACTACAAGAGACCCAGTACTTC
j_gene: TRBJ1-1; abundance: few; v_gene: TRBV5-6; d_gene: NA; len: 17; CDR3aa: CASSLAGGLAINTEAFF; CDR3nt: TGTGCCAGCAGCTTGGCTGGAGGTTTGGCAATTAACACTGAAGCTTTCTTT
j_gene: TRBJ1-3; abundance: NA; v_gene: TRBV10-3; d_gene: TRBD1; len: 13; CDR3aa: CAVRRDRNATLYF; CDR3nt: TGTGCCGTGCGCCGGGACAGGAATGCCACCCTATATTTT
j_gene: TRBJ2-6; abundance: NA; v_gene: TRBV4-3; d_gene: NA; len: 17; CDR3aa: CASSQEVPNSGANVLTF; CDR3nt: TGCGCCAGCAGCCAAGAGGTACCCAACTCTGGGGCCAACGTCCTGACTTTC
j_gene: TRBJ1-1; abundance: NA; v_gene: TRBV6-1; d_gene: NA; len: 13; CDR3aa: CASSEADHTEAFF; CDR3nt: TGTGCCAGCAGTGAGGCAGACCACACTGAAGCTTTCTTT
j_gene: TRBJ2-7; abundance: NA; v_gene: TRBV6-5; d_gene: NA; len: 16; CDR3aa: CASSYNFGPLHYEQYF; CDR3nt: TGTGCCAGCAGTTACAACTTTGGCCCATTGCACTACGAGCAGTACTTC
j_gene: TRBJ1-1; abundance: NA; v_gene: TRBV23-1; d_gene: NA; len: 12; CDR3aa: CALERTETEAFF; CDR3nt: TGCGCCCTCGAGCGAACCGAAACTGAAGCTTTCTTT
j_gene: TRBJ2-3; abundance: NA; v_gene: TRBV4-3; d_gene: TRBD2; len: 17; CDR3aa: CASSQITSGGHTDTQYF; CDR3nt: TGCGCCAGCAGCCAAATAACTAGCGGGGGGCACACAGATACGCAGTATTTT
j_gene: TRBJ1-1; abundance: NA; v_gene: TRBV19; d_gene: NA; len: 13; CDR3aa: CASSSGVNTEAFF; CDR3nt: TGTGCCAGTAGTAGCGGGGTGAACACTGAAGCTTTCTTT
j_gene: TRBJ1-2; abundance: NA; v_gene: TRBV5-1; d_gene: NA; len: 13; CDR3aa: CASSWETDYGYTF; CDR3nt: TGCGCCAGCAGCTGGGAGACGGACTATGGCTACACCTTC
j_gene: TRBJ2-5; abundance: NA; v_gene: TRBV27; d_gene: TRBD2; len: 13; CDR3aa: CASSLNSGGTQYF; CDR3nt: TGTGCCAGCAGTCTGAACTCGGGAGGGACCCAGTACTTC